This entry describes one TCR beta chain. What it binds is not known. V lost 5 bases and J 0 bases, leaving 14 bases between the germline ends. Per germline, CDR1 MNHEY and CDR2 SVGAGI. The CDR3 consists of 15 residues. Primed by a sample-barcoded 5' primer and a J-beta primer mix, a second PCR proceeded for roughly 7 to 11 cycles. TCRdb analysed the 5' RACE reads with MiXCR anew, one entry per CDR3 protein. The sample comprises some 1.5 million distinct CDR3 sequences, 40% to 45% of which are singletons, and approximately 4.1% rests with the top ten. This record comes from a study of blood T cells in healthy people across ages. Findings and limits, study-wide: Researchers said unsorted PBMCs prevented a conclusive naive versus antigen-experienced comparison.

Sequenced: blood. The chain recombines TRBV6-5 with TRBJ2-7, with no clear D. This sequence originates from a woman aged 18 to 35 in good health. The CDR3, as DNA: TGTGCCAGCAGTCCCCTTATGGAGAGCTCCTACGAGCAGTACTTC. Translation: CASSPLMESSYEQYF.